This TCR beta chain was recovered during a study of T cells in Graves' hyperthyroidism and ophthalmopathy. There were TCR beta CDR3 regions amplified from RNA transcripts. When the TCR CDR3 underwent first-round RT-PCR, the HTBI primer set was used. TCRdb reprocessed the multiplex PCR reads via MiXCR and lists one record per CDR3 protein. Of about 520,000 distinct CDR3 sequences in the sample, more than 20% were seen once. V was cut by 5 bases and J by 8 bases, with 18 bases left in between. The CDR3 runs to 14 residues. This clonotype came up many times. V usage is TRBV12-3 or TRBV12-4 and J usage is TRBJ1-2, with no clear D. Sequencing was done on a sample of blood. This receptor was obtained from a young man with Graves' hyperthyroidism. The CDR3 DNA reads TGTGCCAGCAGTCCCAGCCCGCGGGAAGGAGGCTACACCTTC. This encodes CASSPSPREGGYTF.